Given below is one T cell receptor beta chain in context. The record originates from a study of blood T cell repertoires in COVID-19. Data came from immunoSEQ multiplex PCR; TCRdb stores just in-frame clones and leaves some out. The table shows about 300,000 clones, with roughly 84% occurring only once. CDR1 is MGHRA, CDR2 YSYEKL, per germline. CDR3 length equals 22 residues. V lost 0 bases and J 0 bases, leaving 27 bases between the germline ends. The sequence came from a human donor with COVID-19, enrolled during active disease. The donor label of this sample is uncertain. V is TRBV4-1 and J is TRBJ2-4, with D possibly being TRBD1 (6 bases). The sequenced sample was peripheral blood. The CDR3 DNA is TGCGCCAGCAGCCAAGATTCCCACCCGGGACATGGATACCCACTAGCCAAAAACATTCAGTACTTC. It codes for CASSQDSHPGHGYPLAKNIQYF.